This T cell receptor (beta chain) was identified during a study of Ad26.COV2.S vaccination and SARS-CoV-2 variants. Study information: Dosing was one shot or two shots 56 days apart.

This clone was seen many times. Its antigen is undetermined. Treatment here: over 15 received Ad26.COV2.S at low or high dose, single or two shots; a few received placebo; per-sample allocation not given. Collection of the samples took place on day 63 after the first injection of vaccine or placebo. The CDR3 consists of 12 residues. Trimming took off 6 bases at V and 6 bases at J, with 15 bases between the two ends. CDR1 is SQVTM, CDR2 ANQGSEA, per germline. Study-level results: The study found higher spike-specific TCR breadth in vaccine than placebo recipients. Reportedly, spike-specific CD8+ and CD4+ T cell responses achieved substantial breadth once vaccination had taken place.

Clones were sequenced by immunoSEQ multiplex PCR, and TCRdb holds only the in-frame ones, with some missing. The table records approximately 480,000 clones, roughly nine tenths of them present only once. This specimen was peripheral blood, taken in a trial of Ad26.COV2.S vaccine versus placebo. This receptor was obtained from a person aged 18-60 years who received the Ad26.COV2.S COVID-19 vaccine or a placebo. The rearrangement links TRBV29-1 to TRBJ2-7, with D perhaps being TRBD1 or TRBD2 (6 bases each). CDR3 sequence: CSVTQGLGEQYF. The DNA of the CDR3 is TGCAGCGTGACACAGGGACTCGGCGAGCAGTACTTC.